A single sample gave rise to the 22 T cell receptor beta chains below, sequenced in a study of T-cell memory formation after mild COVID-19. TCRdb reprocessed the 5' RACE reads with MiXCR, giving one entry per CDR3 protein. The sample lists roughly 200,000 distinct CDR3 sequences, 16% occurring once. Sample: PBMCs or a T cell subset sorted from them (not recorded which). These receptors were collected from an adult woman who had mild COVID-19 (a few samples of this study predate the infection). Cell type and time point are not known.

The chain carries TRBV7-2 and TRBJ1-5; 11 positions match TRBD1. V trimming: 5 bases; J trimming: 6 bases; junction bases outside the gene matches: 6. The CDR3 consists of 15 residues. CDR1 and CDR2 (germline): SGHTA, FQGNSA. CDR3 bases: TGTGCCAGCAGCCCCGGGACAGGGGGTTTTCAGCCCCAGCATTTT. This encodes CASSPGTGGFQPQHF.

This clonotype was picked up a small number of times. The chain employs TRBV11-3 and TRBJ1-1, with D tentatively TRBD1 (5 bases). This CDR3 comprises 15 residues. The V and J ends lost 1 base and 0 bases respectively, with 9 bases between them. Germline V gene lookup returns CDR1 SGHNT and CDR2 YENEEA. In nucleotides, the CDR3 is TGTGCCAGCAGCTTAGGAGGGACGATGAACACTGAAGCTTTCTTT. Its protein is CASSLGGTMNTEAFF.

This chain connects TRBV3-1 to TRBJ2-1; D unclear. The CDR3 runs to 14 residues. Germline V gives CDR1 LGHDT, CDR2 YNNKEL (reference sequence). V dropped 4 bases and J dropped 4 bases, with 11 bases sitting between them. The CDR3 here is CASSLVMGYNEQFF. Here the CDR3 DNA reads TGTGCCAGCAGCCTTGTCATGGGGTACAATGAGCAGTTCTTC.

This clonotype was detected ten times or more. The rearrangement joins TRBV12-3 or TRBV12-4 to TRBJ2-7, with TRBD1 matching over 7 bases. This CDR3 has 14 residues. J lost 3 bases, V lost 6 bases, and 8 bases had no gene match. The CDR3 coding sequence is TGTGCCAGCAGCAAAAGGGGACAGAACTACGAGCAGTACTTC. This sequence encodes CASSKRGQNYEQYF.

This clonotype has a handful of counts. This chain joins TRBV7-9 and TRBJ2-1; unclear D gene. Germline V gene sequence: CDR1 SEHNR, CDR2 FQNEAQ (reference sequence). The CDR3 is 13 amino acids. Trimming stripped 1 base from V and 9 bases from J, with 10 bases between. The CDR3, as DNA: TGTGCCAGCAGCTTAGGAGACGTGGGTGAGCAGTTCTTC. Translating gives CASSLGDVGEQFF.

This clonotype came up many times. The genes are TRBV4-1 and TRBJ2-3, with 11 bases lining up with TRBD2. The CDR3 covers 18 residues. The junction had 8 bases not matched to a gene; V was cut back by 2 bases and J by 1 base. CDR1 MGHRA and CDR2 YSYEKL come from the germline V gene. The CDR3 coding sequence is TGCGCCAGCAGCCAACCGGGACTAGCGGCGGGAGGCACAGATACGCAGTATTTT. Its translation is CASSQPGLAAGGTDTQYF.

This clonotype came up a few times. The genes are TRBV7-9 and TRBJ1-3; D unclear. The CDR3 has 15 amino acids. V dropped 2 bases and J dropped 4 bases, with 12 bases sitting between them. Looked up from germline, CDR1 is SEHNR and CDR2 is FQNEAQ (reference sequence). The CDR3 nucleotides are TGTGCCAGCAGCTTAAGCTTGGGGTCAGGAAACACCATATATTTT. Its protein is CASSLSLGSGNTIYF.

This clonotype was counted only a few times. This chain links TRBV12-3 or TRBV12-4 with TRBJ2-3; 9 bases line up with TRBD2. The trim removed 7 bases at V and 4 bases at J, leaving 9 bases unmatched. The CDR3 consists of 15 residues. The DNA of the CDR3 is TGTGCCAGCAATACAGGCGGGAGGGCCTCAGATACGCAGTATTTT. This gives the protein CASNTGGRASDTQYF.

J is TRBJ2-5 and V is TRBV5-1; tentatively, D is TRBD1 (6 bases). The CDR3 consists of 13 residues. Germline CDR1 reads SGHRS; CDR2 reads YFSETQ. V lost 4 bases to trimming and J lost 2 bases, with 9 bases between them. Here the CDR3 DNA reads TGCGCCAGCAGCCGACAGGAGCAAGAGACCCAGTACTTC. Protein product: CASSRQEQETQYF.

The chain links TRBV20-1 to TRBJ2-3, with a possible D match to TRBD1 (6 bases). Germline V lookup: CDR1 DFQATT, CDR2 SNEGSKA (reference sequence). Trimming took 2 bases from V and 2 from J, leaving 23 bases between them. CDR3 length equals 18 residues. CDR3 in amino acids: CSARTFVGGPIFTDTQYF. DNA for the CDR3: TGCAGTGCTAGAACCTTTGTAGGGGGACCCATTTTCACAGATACGCAGTATTTT.

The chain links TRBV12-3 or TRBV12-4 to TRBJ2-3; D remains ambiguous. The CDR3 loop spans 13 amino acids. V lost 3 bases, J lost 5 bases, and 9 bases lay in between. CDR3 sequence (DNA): TGTGCCAGCAGTTTGGGGATAGAAGATACGCAGTATTTT. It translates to CASSLGIEDTQYF.

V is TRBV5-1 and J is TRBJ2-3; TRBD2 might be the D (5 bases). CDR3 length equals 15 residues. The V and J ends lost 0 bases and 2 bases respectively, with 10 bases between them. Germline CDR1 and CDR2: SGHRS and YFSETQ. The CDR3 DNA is TGCGCCAGCAGCTTGGTGACGGGGAACACAGATACGCAGTATTTT. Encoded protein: CASSLVTGNTDTQYF.

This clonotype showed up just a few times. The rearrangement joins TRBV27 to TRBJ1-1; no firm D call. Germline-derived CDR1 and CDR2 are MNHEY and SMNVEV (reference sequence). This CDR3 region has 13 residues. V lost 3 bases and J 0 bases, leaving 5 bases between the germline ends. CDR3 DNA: TGTGCCAGCAGTTTGATAATGAACACTGAAGCTTTCTTT. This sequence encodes CASSLIMNTEAFF.

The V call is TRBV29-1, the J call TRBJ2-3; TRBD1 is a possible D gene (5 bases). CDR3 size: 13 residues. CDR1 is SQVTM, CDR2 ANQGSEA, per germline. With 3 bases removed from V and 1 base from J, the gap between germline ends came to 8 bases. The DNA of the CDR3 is TGCAGCGTTGATAAAGGGGGCACAGATACGCAGTATTTT. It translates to CSVDKGGTDTQYF.

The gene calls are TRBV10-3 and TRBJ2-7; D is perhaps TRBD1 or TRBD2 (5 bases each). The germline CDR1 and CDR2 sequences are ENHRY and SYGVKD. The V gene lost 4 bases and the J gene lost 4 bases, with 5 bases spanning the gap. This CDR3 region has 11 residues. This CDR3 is CAISGGYEQYF. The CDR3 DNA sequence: TGTGCCATCAGTGGGGGGTACGAGCAGTACTTC.

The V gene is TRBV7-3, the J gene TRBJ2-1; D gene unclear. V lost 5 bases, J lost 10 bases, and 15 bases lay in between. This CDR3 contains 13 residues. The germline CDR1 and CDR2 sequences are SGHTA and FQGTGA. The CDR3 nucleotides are TGTGCCAGCAGCCCCTACGTGGAAAAGGAGCAGTTCTTC. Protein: CASSPYVEKEQFF.

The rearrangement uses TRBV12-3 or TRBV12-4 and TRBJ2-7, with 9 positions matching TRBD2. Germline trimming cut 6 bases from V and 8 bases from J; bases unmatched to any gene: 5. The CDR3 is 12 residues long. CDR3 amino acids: CASRAGGQKQYF. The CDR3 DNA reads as TGTGCCAGCAGAGCGGGGGGTCAGAAGCAGTACTTC.

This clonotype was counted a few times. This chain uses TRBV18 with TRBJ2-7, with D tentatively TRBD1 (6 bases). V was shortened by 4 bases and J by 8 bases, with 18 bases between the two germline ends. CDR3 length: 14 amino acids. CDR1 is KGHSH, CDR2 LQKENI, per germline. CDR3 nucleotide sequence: TGTGCCAGCTCACTCCAGGGGACGTCTACCAAGCAGTACTTC. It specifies CASSLQGTSTKQYF.

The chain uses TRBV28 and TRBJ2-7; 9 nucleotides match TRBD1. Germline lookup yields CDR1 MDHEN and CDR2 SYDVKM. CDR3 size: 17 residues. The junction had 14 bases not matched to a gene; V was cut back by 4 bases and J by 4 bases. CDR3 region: CASSSEIRRDRVYEQYF. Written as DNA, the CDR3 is TGTGCCAGCAGTTCTGAAATCCGCCGGGACAGGGTTTACGAGCAGTACTTC.

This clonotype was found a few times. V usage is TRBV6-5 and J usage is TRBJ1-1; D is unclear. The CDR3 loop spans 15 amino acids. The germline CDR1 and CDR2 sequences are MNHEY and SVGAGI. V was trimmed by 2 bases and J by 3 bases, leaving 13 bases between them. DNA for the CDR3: TGTGCCAGCAGTTACGGATCAAGACGAGACACTGAAGCTTTCTTT. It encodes CASSYGSRRDTEAFF.

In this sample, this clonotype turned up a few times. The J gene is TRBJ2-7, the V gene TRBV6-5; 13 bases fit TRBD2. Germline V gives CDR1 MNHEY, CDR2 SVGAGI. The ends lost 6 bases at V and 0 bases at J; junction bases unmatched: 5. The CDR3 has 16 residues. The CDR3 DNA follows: TGTGCCAGCAGCCCCACTAGCGGGAGGGACTCCTACGAGCAGTACTTC. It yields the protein CASSPTSGRDSYEQYF.

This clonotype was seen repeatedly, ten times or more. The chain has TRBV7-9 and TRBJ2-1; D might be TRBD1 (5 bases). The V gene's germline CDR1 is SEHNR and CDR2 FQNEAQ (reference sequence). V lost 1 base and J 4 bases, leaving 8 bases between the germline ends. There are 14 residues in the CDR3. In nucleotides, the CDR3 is TGTGCCAGCAGCTTAGAAGACAGATACAATGAGCAGTTCTTC. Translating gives CASSLEDRYNEQFF.